This paragraph covers one T cell receptor beta chain sequence. Original data processing: Counts of nucleated cells, estimated from reference gene primer amplification, were obtained. Sequencing was performed with immunoSEQ multiplex PCR; in TCRdb, only in-frame clones are kept and a portion is missing. V and J calls and clone size are given by that table; D and trimming were obtained from the DNA. The sample has 240,000 or so clones; approximately 83% are singletons. These data originate in a study of blood T cell repertoires in COVID-19. On the study more broadly: T cells, B-cell-depleted T cells, or PBMCs provided the cDNA or gDNA that served as material.

The CDR3 runs to 17 residues. The germline V gene has CDR1 MGHRA and CDR2 YSYEKL. Trimming stripped 1 base from V and 4 bases from J, with 14 bases between. This TCR was recovered from a woman in her twenties or thirties who had recovered from COVID-19. The specimen was peripheral blood. This chain connects TRBV4-1 to TRBJ2-6, with D possibly being TRBD1 (5 bases). The CDR3 nucleotides read TGCGCCAGCAGCCAAGTCTCCCAAGGGGCCGGGGCCAACGTCCTGACTTTC. It is translated as CASSQVSQGAGANVLTF.